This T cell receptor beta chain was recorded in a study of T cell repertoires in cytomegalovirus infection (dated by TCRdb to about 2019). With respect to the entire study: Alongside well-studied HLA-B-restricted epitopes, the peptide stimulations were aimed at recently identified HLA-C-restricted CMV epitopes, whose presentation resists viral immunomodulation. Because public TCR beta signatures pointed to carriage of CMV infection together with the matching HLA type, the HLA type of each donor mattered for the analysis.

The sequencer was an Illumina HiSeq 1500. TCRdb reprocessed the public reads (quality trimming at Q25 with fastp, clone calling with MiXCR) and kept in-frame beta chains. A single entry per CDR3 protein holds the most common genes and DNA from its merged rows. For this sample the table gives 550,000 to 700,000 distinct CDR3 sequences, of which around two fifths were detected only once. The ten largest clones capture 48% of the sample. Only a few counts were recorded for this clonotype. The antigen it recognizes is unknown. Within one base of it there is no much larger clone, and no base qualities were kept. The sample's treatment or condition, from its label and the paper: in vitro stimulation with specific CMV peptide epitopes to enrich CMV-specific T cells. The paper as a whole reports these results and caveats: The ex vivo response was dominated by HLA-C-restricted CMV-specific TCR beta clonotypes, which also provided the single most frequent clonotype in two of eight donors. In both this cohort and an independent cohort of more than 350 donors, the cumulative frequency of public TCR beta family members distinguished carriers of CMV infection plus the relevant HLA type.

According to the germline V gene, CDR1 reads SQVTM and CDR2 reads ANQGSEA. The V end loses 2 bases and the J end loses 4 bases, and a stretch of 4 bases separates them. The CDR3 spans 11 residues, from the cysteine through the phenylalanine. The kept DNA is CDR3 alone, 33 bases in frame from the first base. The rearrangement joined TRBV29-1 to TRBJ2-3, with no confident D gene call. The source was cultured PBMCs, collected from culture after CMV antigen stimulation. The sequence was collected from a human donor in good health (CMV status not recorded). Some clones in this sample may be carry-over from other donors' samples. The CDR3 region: CSVEIADTQYF. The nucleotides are TGCAGCGTTGAAATCGCAGATACGCAGTATTTT.